These 12 T cell receptor beta chains came from one sample sequenced in a study of blood T cell repertoires in COVID-19. TCRdb keeps only in-frame clones here, not all; method: immunoSEQ multiplex PCR. The data contain approximately 190,000 clones, just under 85% of them singletons. The sequencing input was peripheral blood. These receptors originate from a human donor with acute or convalescent COVID-19. The donor label of this sample is uncertain.

CDR3 protein: CASSNGLARRYNEQFF. The CDR3 region has the DNA TGTGCCAGTAGTAACGGACTTGCCAGAAGGTACAATGAGCAGTTCTTC. The chain joins TRBV19 to TRBJ2-1, with D perhaps matching TRBD2 (5 bases). The CDR3 runs 16 residues. Germline values: CDR1 LNHDA, CDR2 SQIVND (reference sequence). Trimming cost V 4 bases and J 4 bases, with 17 bases left between them.

This chain joins TRBV23-1 and TRBJ1-1, with 8 bases identical to TRBD1. TRBV23-1 falls under the ORF class, with uncertain function. This CDR3 spans 16 amino acids. J gave up 5 bases and V 4 bases, and 12 bases lay outside the gene matches. The CDR3 here is CASSRRYQGARTEAFF. The CDR3 coding sequence is TGCGCCAGCAGTCGGAGATATCAGGGGGCAAGGACTGAAGCTTTCTTT.

The V call is TRBV5-4, the J call TRBJ2-7; 7 bases are a match to TRBD2. Germline values: CDR1 SGHNT, CDR2 YYREEE (reference sequence). V lost 6 bases to trimming and J lost 7 bases; unmatched junction nucleotides: 16. The length of the CDR3 is 15 residues. The CDR3 reads CASTSRDYSTGEQYF. For the CDR3, the DNA is TGTGCCAGCACCTCTCGGGACTACTCGACGGGGGAGCAGTACTTC.

This chain joins TRBV29-1 and TRBJ1-2, with D perhaps TRBD1 (5 bases). This CDR3 has 12 residues. Germline CDR1 SQVTM, CDR2 ANQGSEA. The germline V and J ends were trimmed by 3 bases and 13 bases, with 18 bases remaining between them. CDR3 bases: TGCAGCGTTGACTTCGGGGGTCAGGGACGCACCTTC. This encodes CSVDFGGQGRTF. The entire variable domain, with the rest obtained from reference TRBV29-1 and TRBJ1-2, is as follows: SAVISQKPSRDICQRGTSLTIQCQVDSQVTMMFWYRQQPGQSLTLIATANQGSEATYESGFVIDKFPISRPNLTFSTLTVSNMSPEDSSIYLCSVDFGGQGRTFGSGTRLTVV.

The chain recombines TRBV25-1 with TRBJ1-1; D not certain. The V and J ends lost 7 bases and 1 base respectively, with 10 bases between them. The CDR3 has 13 residues. Germline assignment: CDR1 MGHDK and CDR2 SYGVNS. CDR3 DNA sequence: TGTGCCAGCACCGTGCGGGGGAACACTGAAGCTTTCTTT. It encodes CASTVRGNTEAFF.

The chain links TRBV12-3 or TRBV12-4 to TRBJ1-2; D remains ambiguous. Between the trimmed V and J ends, which lost 6 bases and 7 bases, there was a span of 15 bases. The CDR3 length is 13 residues. The CDR3 region is CASSPSGVSGYTF. Written as DNA, the CDR3 is TGTGCCAGCAGCCCCTCAGGCGTTTCTGGCTACACCTTC.

This clone occurred once. In the same sample, other DNA sequences code for this CDR3. The chain joins TRBV15 to TRBJ1-5, with 7 positions matching TRBD1. The junction had 11 bases not matched to a gene; V was cut back by 5 bases and J by 4 bases. Germline V gene lookup returns CDR1 LNHNV and CDR2 YYDKDF (reference sequence). The CDR3 consists of 16 residues. CDR3 protein: CATSARGGDSNQPQHF. CDR3 bases: TGTGCCACCAGCGCTCGGGGGGGGGACAGTAATCAGCCCCAGCATTTT.

This clone has only a few counts. The junction shows a germline mismatch at one end, possibly a read error. The chain combines TRBV5-6 with TRBJ1-2, with 7 nucleotides matching TRBD1. Germline CDR1 reads SGHDT; CDR2 reads YYEEEE. This CDR3 spans 13 amino acids. DNA of the CDR3: TGTGCCAGCAGCCTTTACCTTTTGGGACAGCCTATCTTC. It yields the protein CASSLYLLGQPIF. The whole variable domain, filled in from reference TRBV5-6 and TRBJ1-2, reads DAGVTQSPTHLIKTRGQQVTLRCSPKSGHDTVSWYQQALGQGPQFIFQYYEEEERQRGNFPDRFSGHQFPNYSSELNVNALLLGDSALYLCASSLYLLGQPIFGSGTRLTVV.

This chain uses TRBV5-4 with TRBJ2-1; 9 bases align to TRBD2. CDR1 SGHNT and CDR2 YYREEE come from the germline V gene (reference sequence). Losses at the gene ends were 5 bases for V and 8 bases for J; bases not matched to a gene: 8. This CDR3 is 14 amino acids long. This CDR3 is CASREGLAQDEQFF. In DNA, the CDR3 is TGTGCCAGCAGGGAGGGACTAGCTCAGGATGAGCAGTTCTTC.

V is TRBV5-4 and J is TRBJ2-5, with D perhaps matching TRBD1 (5 bases). CDR3 length: 14 residues. Germline CDR1 SGHNT, CDR2 YYREEE (reference sequence). Trimming stripped 4 bases from V and 4 bases from J, with 14 bases between. CDR3 nucleotides: TGTGCCAGCAGCCTGGGCCAGGGAATAGAGACCCAGTACTTC. This translates into CASSLGQGIETQYF.

The chain carries TRBV9 and TRBJ2-5; 8 bases align to TRBD1. This CDR3 has 16 amino acids. J gave up 2 bases and V 4 bases, and 10 bases lay outside the gene matches. Germline V lookup: CDR1 SGDLS, CDR2 YYNGEE. The CDR3, as DNA: TGTGCCAGCAGCTCTCAGGGGGCCATGGCTCAAGAGACCCAGTACTTC. It is translated as CASSSQGAMAQETQYF. Full variable domain (rest looked up from reference TRBV9 and TRBJ2-5): DSGVTQTPKHLITATGQRVTLRCSPRSGDLSVYWYQQSLDQGLQFLIQYYNGEERAKGNILERFSAQQFPDLHSELNLSSLELGDSALYFCASSSQGAMAQETQYFGPGTRLLVL.

CDR3 amino acids: CASSEFERHAEAFF. CDR3 DNA: TGTGCCAGCAGTGAATTCGAGAGGCACGCTGAAGCTTTCTTT. This chain links TRBV25-1 with TRBJ1-1; no definite D call. The CDR3 totals 14 residues. Germline-derived CDR1 and CDR2 are MGHDK and SYGVNS. V dropped 1 base and J dropped 6 bases, with 12 bases sitting between them.